This TCR beta chain originates from a study of cytomegalovirus exposure and HLA in healthy donors. The primer mix had 60 Vbeta and 13 Jbeta primers. Repertoires were generated with immunoSEQ multiplex PCR, while TCRdb's copy carries only in-frame clones and drops some. The sample yields some 77,000 clones, approximately 71% seen once. V was shortened by 0 bases and J by 2 bases, with 5 bases between the two germline ends. Per the germline V gene, CDR1 is SGHKS and CDR2 is YYEKEE (reference sequence). The CDR3 runs to 13 residues. The rearrangement joins TRBV5-5 to TRBJ2-5, with D unclear. The specimen sequenced was PBMCs. This TCR derives from a middle-aged woman in good health and CMV-seronegative. The DNA for the CDR3 is TGTGCCAGCAGCTTGGGCAGTCAAGAGACCCAGTACTTC. Protein product: CASSLGSQETQYF.